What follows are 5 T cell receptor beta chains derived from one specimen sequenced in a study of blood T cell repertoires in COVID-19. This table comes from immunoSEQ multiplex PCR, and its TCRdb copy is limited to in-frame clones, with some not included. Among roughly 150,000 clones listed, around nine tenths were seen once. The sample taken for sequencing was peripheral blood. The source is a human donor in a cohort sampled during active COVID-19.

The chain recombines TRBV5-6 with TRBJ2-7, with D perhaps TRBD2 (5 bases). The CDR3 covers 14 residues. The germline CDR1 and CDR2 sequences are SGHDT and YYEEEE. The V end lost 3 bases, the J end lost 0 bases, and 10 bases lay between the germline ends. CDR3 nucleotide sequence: TGTGCCAGCAGCTACCCAGCGGCCTCCTACGAGCAGTACTTC. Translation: CASSYPAASYEQYF.

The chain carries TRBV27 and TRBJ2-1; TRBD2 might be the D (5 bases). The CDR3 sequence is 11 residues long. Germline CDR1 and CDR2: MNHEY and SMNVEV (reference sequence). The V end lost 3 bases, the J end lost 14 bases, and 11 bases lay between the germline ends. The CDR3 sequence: CASSFGRREFF. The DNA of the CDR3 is TGTGCCAGCAGTTTCGGGCGGCGGGAGTTCTTC.

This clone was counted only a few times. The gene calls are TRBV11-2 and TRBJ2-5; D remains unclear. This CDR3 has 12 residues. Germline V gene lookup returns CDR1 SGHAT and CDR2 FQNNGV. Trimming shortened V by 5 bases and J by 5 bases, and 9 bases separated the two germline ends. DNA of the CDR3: TGTGCCAGCAGCGACACGTGGGAGACCCAGTACTTC. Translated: CASSDTWETQYF.

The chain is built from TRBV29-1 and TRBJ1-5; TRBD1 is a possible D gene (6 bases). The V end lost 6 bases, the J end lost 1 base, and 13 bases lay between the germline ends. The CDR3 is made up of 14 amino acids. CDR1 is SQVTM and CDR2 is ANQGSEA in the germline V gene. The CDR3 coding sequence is TGCAGCGTCTCACAGGGTTACAGCAATCAGCCCCAGCATTTT. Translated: CSVSQGYSNQPQHF.

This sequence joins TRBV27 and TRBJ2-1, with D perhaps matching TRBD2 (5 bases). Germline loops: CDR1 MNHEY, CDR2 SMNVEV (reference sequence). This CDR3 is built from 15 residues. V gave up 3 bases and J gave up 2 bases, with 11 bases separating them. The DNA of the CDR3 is TGTGCCAGCAGTTTGTTGTCGAGGGCCTACAATGAGCAGTTCTTC. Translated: CASSLLSRAYNEQFF.